The TCR beta chain under discussion was sequenced for a study of CXCR3 chemokines and chemotherapy response in bladder cancer. TCRdb itself ran the PCR reads through MiXCR, one entry per CDR3 protein. This table has nearly 9,000 distinct CDR3 sequences, about 23% appearing once. This clonotype is medium-sized by share. The CDR3 totals 14 residues. Germline lookup yields CDR1 MNHEY and CDR2 SVGAGI. Trimming took off 5 bases at V and 8 bases at J, with 13 bases between the two ends. The sample was gathered from a patient whose treatment included neoadjuvant chemotherapy. The clonotype comes from a human donor with bladder cancer that did not respond to neoadjuvant chemotherapy. The chain has TRBV6-5 and TRBJ1-6; no clear D. The CDR3 sequence is CASSRWGSHSPLHF. CDR3 in DNA: TGTGCCAGCAGTCGGTGGGGTTCCCATTCACCCCTCCACTTT.